This TCR beta chain emerged from a study of beta chain features in type 1 diabetes. Sequenced material consisted of expressed TCRB transcripts (all of the isolated RNA was reverse transcribed). The repertoire was sequenced with immunoSEQ multiplex PCR; TCRdb's copy has only in-frame clones and lacks some. The table lists more than 110,000 clones, less than 9% of them singletons. The sequence came from a woman in her 30s in good health. The sequencing sample was made of central memory CD4+ T cells from blood.

CDR3 protein: CRPGQGTEAFF. The CDR3 coding sequence is TGCAGGCCTGGGCAGGGGACTGAAGCTTTCTTT. The rearrangement links TRBV20-1 to TRBJ1-1, with D possibly matching TRBD1 (6 bases). Germline CDR1 reads DFQATT; CDR2 reads SNEGSKA (reference sequence). This CDR3 is 11 amino acids long.